This T cell receptor (beta chain) came from a study of human T cells and chemical hapten exposure. Across the study: A 2 cm by 2 cm inner upper arm patch received 2% DPC for sensitization.

TCRdb reprocessed the RACE reads via MiXCR and lists one record per CDR3 protein. The profile covers under 100,000 distinct CDR3 sequences, with less than 11% appearing a single time and less than 6.5% taken by the ten largest. Specified time point: patch test 2, 6 weeks after DPC sensitization. Treatment of the sample: therapeutic diphenylcyclopropenone sensitization with weekly scalp DPC. This clonotype was observed a few times. In germline, CDR1 is MNHEY, CDR2 SVGAGI. Trimming cost V 0 bases and J 8 bases, with 10 bases left between them. The CDR3 is 14 residues long. The clonotype comes from a woman between 50 and 59 years old with alopecia areata. Some clones in this sample may be carry-over from other donors' samples. Here the sequenced sample was whole blood, taken in connection with sensitization to the hapten diphenylcyclopropenone (DPC). The chain carries TRBV6-5 and TRBJ1-4, with D possibly TRBD1 on 6 matching bases. CDR3 in DNA: TGTGCCAGCAGTTACTCTACAGGGCCGGAAAAACTGTTTTTT. It translates to CASSYSTGPEKLFF.